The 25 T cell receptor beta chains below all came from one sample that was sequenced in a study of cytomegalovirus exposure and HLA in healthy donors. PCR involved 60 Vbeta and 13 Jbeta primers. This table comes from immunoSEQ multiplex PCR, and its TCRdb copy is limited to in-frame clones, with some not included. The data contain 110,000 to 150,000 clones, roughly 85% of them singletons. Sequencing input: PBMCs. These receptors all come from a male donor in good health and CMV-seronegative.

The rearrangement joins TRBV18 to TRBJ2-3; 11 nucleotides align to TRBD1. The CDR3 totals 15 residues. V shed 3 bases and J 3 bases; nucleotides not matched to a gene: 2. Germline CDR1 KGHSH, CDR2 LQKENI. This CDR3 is CASSPGQGGTDTQYF. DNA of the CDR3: TGTGCCAGCTCACCGGGACAGGGGGGGACAGATACGCAGTATTTT.

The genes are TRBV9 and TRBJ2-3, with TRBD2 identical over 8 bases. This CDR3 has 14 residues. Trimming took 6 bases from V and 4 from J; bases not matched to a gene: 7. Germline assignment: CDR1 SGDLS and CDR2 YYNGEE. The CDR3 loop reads CASTEREFADTQYF. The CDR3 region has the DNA TGTGCCAGCACGGAGCGGGAGTTTGCAGATACGCAGTATTTT. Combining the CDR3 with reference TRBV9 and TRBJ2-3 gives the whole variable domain DSGVTQTPKHLITATGQRVTLRCSPRSGDLSVYWYQQSLDQGLQFLIQYYNGEERAKGNILERFSAQQFPDLHSELNLSSLELGDSALYFCASTEREFADTQYFGPGTRLTVL.

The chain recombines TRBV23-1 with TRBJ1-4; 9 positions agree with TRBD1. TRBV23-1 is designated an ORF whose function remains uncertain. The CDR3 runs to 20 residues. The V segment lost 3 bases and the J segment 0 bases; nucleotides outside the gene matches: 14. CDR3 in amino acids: CASSHPRDREVFATNEKLFF. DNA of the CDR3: TGCGCCAGCAGTCACCCCAGGGACAGGGAGGTTTTCGCAACTAATGAAAAACTGTTTTTT.

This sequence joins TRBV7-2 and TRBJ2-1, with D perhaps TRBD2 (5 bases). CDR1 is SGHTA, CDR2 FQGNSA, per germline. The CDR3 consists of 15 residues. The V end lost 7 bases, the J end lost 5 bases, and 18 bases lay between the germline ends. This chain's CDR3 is CASTRGFEGNNEQFF. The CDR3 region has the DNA TGTGCCAGCACCCGAGGGTTCGAAGGAAACAATGAGCAGTTCTTC.

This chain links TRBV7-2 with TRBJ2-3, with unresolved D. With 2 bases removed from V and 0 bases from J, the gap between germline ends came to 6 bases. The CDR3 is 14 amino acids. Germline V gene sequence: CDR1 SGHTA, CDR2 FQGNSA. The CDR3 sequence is CASSLPTSTDTQYF. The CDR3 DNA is TGTGCCAGCAGCTTACCTACTAGCACAGATACGCAGTATTTT.

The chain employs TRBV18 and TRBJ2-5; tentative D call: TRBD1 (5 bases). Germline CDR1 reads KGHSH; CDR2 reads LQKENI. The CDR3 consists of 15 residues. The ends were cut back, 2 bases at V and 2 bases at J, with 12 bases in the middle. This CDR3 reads CASSPSRAGQETQYF. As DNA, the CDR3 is TGTGCCAGCTCACCATCCCGGGCAGGGCAAGAGACCCAGTACTTC.

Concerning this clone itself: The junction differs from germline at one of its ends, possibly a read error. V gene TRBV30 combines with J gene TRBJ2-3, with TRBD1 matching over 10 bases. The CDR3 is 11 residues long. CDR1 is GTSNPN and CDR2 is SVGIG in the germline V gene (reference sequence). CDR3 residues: CAWSEGQGRNF. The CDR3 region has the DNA TGTGCCTGGAGCGAGGGACAGGGGAGGAATTTT.

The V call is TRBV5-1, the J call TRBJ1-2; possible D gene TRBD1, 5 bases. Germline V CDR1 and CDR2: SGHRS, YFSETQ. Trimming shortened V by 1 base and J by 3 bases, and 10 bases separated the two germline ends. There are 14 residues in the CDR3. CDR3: CASSLRQPHYGYTF. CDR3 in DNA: TGCGCCAGCAGCTTGAGACAGCCCCACTATGGCTACACCTTC. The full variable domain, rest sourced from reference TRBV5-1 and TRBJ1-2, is KAGVTQTPRYLIKTRGQQVTLSCSPISGHRSVSWYQQTPGQGLQFLFEYFSETQRNKGNFPGRFSGRQFSNSRSEMNVSTLELGDSALYLCASSLRQPHYGYTFGSGTRLTVV.

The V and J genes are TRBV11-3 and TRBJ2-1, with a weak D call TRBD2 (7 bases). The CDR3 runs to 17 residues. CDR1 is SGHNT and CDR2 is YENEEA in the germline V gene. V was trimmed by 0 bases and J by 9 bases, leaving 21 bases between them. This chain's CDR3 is CASSLDRGLPGGGEQFF. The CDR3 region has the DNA TGTGCCAGCAGCTTAGATCGGGGGCTCCCGGGGGGAGGTGAGCAGTTCTTC. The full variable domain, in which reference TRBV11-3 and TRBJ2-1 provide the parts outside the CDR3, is EAGVVQSPRYKIIEKKQPVAFWCNPISGHNTLYWYLQNLGQGPELLIRYENEEAVDDSQLPKDRFSAERLKGVDSTLKIQPAELGDSAVYLCASSLDRGLPGGGEQFFGPGTRLTVL.

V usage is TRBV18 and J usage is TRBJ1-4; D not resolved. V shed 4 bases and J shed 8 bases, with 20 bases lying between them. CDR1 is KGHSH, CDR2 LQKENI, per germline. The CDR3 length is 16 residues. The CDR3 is CASSLRIPEVREKLFF. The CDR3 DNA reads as TGTGCCAGCTCACTACGAATTCCCGAGGTCCGGGAAAAACTGTTTTTT. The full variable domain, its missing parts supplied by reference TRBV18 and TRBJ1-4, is NAGVMQNPRHLVRRRGQEARLRCSPMKGHSHVYWYRQLPEEGLKFMVYLQKENIIDESGMPKERFSAEFPKEGPSILRIQQVVRGDSAAYFCASSLRIPEVREKLFFGSGTQLSVL.

The CDR3 loop is CASSMPDRRLYGYTF. CDR3 DNA: TGTGCCAGTAGTATGCCAGACAGGCGACTCTATGGCTACACCTTC. V is TRBV19 and J is TRBJ1-2; possible D gene TRBD1, 6 bases. V shed 3 bases and J shed 4 bases, with 15 bases lying between them. The length of the CDR3 is 15 residues. Germline V CDR1 and CDR2: LNHDA, SQIVND (reference sequence).

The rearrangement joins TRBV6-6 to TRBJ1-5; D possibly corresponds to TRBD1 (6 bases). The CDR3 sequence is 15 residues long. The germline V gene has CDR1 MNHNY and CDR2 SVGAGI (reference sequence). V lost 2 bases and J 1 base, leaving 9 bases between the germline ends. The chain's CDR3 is CASSYTGQSNQPQHF. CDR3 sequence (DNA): TGTGCCAGCAGTTACACCGGACAGAGCAATCAGCCCCAGCATTTT.

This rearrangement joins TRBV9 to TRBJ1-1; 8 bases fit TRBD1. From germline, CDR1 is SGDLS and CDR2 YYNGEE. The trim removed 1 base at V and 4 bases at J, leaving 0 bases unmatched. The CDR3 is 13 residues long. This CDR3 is CASSVTGGTEAFF. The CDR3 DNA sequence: TGTGCCAGCAGCGTAACAGGGGGCACTGAAGCTTTCTTT.

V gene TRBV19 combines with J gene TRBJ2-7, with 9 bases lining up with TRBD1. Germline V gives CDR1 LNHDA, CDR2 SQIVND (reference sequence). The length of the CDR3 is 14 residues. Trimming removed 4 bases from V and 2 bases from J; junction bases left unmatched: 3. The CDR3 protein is CASSSNRGPYEQYF. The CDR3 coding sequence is TGTGCCAGTAGTAGCAACAGGGGGCCCTACGAGCAGTACTTC.

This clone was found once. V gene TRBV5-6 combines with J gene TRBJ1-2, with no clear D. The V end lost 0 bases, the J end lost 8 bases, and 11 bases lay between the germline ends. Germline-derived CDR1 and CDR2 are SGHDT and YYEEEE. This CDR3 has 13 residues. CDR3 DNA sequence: TGTGCCAGCAGCTTGGCAGTCCTAGGCGGCTACACCTTC. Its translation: CASSLAVLGGYTF.

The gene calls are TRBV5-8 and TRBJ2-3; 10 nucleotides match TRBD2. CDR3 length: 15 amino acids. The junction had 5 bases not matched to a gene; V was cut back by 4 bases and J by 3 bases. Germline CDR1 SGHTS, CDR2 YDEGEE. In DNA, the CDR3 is TGTGCCAGCAGCCCGGGACTAGCGAAAACAGATACGCAGTATTTT. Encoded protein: CASSPGLAKTDTQYF.

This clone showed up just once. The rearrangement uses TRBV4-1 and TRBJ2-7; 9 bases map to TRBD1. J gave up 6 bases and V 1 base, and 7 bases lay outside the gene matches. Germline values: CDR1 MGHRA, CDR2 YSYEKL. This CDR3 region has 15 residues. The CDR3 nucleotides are TGCGCCAGCAGCCAAGCCGGGACAGGGAGCGGCGAGCAGTACTTC. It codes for CASSQAGTGSGEQYF.

The CDR3 here is CASSCPPRGCDEQYF. CDR3 coding DNA: TGCGCCAGCAGCTGCCCCCCCAGGGGTTGCGACGAGCAGTACTTC. The genes are TRBV5-1 and TRBJ2-7; maybe TRBD1 (6 bases). The CDR3 is 15 residues long. V lost 3 bases and J lost 5, with 18 bases in between. CDR1 and CDR2 (germline): SGHRS, YFSETQ.

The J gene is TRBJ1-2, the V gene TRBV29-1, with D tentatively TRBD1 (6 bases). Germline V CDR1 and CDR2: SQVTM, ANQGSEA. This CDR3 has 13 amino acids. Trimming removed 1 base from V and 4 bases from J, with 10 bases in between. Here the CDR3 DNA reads TGCAGCGTTGAAGGGACAGCGATCTATGGCTACACCTTC. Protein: CSVEGTAIYGYTF. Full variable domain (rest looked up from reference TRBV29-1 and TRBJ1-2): SAVISQKPSRDICQRGTSLTIQCQVDSQVTMMFWYRQQPGQSLTLIATANQGSEATYESGFVIDKFPISRPNLTFSTLTVSNMSPEDSSIYLCSVEGTAIYGYTFGSGTRLTVV.

CDR3 region: CATSRDGQMREKLFF. CDR3 nucleotides: TGTGCCACCAGCAGAGATGGACAGATGAGGGAAAAACTGTTTTTT. This chain uses TRBV15 with TRBJ1-4, with D maybe TRBD1 (6 bases). The V end lost 0 bases, the J end lost 8 bases, and 13 bases lay between the germline ends. CDR3 length equals 15 residues. Germline V lookup: CDR1 LNHNV, CDR2 YYDKDF (reference sequence).

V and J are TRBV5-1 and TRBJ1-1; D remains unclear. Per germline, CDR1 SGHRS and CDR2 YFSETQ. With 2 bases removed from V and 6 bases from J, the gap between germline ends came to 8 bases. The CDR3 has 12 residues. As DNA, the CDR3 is TGCGCCAGCAGCTTCGGGGAGGCTGAAGCTTTCTTT. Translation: CASSFGEAEAFF. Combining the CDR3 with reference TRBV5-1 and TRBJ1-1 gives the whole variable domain KAGVTQTPRYLIKTRGQQVTLSCSPISGHRSVSWYQQTPGQGLQFLFEYFSETQRNKGNFPGRFSGRQFSNSRSEMNVSTLELGDSALYLCASSFGEAEAFFGQGTRLTVV.

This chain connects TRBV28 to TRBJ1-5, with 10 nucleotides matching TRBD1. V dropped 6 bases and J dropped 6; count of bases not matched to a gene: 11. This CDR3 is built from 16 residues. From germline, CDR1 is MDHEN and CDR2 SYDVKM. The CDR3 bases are TGTGCCAGCAGACGCCGTCCGGGACAGGGGATTCAGCCCCAGCATTTT. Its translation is CASRRRPGQGIQPQHF.

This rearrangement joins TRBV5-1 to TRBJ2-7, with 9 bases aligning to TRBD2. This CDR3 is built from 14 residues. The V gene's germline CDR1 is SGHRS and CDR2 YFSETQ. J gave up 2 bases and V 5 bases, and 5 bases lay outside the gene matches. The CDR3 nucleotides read TGCGCCAGCAGAACGACTAGCGGCACCTACGAGCAGTACTTC. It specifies CASRTTSGTYEQYF.

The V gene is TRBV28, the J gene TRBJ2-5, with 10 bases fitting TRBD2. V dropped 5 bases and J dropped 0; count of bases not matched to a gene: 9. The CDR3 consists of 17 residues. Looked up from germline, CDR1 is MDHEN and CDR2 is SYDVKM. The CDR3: CASSGNPSGSNQETQYF. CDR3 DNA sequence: TGTGCCAGCAGTGGCAATCCTAGCGGGAGCAACCAAGAGACCCAGTACTTC.

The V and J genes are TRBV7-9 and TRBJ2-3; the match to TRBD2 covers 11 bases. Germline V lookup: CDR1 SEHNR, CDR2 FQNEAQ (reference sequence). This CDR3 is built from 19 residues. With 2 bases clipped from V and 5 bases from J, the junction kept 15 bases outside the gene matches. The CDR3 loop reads CASSLSTFPLAGEGDTQYF. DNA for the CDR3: TGTGCCAGCAGCTTAAGCACTTTCCCACTAGCGGGAGAAGGAGATACGCAGTATTTT.